A selection of T cell receptor beta chains follows, all from one sample in a study of CD8+ T cells in alopecia areata. The repertoire was sequenced with immunoSEQ multiplex PCR; TCRdb's copy has only in-frame clones and lacks some. The table includes some 110,000 clones, 50% to 75% detected once. The sequencing here drew on CD8+ T cells sorted from blood, taken at week 24, from a patient treated with tofacitinib. The receptor set was obtained from a human donor with alopecia areata. The CDR3 runs from the conserved cysteine through the conserved F or W. A D gene is named only where the DNA matches it firmly. Rows may omit the clone size; those that give it use once, few, many or a size class.

d_gene	v_gene	abundance	j_gene	CDR3aa	CDR3nt
.	TRBV5-6	once	TRBJ2-7	CASSLTDYEQYF	TGTGCCAGCAGCTTGACGGACTACGAGCAGTACTTC
.	TRBV5-1	once	TRBJ2-1	CASSLGGDLFF	TGCGCCAGCAGCTTGGGAGGGGATCTGTTCTTC
.	TRBV2	.	TRBJ2-1	CAVYQNNEQFF	TGTGCCGTCTACCAGAACAATGAGCAGTTCTTC
.	TRBV6-5	.	TRBJ2-5	CATQSGIETQYF	TGTGCCACTCAATCAGGGATTGAGACCCAGTACTTC
TRBD2	TRBV4-3	.	TRBJ2-5	CASSQDWLAGGQGVAQYF	TGCGCCAGCAGCCAAGATTGGCTAGCGGGGGGCCAGGGCGTGGCCCAGTACTTC
TRBD1	TRBV25-1	.	TRBJ2-6	CASMDRGDGANVLTF	TGTGCCAGCATGGACAGGGGGGACGGGGCCAACGTCCTGACTTTC
.	TRBV27	.	TRBJ1-1	CASSPSAGNLLGEAFF	TGTGCCAGCAGTCCATCAGCAGGCAACTTACTCGGTGAAGCTTTCTTT
TRBD1	TRBV4-2	.	TRBJ2-7	CASSQWDRSSYEQYF	TGTGCCAGCAGCCAGTGGGACAGGAGCTCCTACGAGCAGTACTTC
.	TRBV5-1	few	TRBJ2-7	CASSGDVSYEQYF	TGCGCCAGCAGCGGCGACGTCTCCTACGAGCAGTACTTC
TRBD2	TRBV7-8	.	TRBJ2-1	CASSAGLAGDRSYNEQFF	TGTGCCAGCAGCGCGGGACTAGCGGGGGACCGCTCCTACAATGAGCAGTTCTTC
.	TRBV9	once	TRBJ1-1	CASSNNRRPEAFF	TGTGCCAGCAGCAACAACCGGAGGCCTGAAGCTTTCTTT
TRBD1	TRBV9	.	TRBJ2-3	CASSVTGVSTDTQYF	TGTGCCAGCAGCGTTACAGGGGTTAGCACAGATACGCAGTATTTT
.	TRBV13	.	TRBJ2-7	CASSLLGVAEQYF	TGTGCCAGCAGCCTCTTGGGGGTAGCCGAGCAGTACTTC
.	TRBV30	.	TRBJ2-1	CASRPQGSYNEQFF	TGTGCCTCTAGACCCCAGGGGTCCTACAATGAGCAGTTCTTC
TRBD2	TRBV14	.	TRBJ2-2	CASSGRVNTGELFF	TGTGCCAGCAGCGGGAGGGTGAACACCGGGGAGCTGTTTTTT
TRBD1	TRBV4-1	few	TRBJ2-3	CASSQDRTGGTDTQYF	TGCGCCAGCAGCCAAGATAGAACAGGGGGGACAGATACGCAGTATTTT
.	TRBV5-1	.	TRBJ2-3	CASSLGRVADTQYF	TGCGCCAGCAGCTTGGGCCGGGTCGCAGATACGCAGTATTTT
.	TRBV15	.	TRBJ2-3	CATREGHKLTDTQYF	TGTGCCACCAGAGAGGGACACAAACTCACAGATACGCAGTATTTT
TRBD1	TRBV9	once	TRBJ1-2	CASTSFGTGADGYTF	TGTGCCAGCACCTCATTCGGTACAGGGGCGGATGGCTACACCTTC
.	TRBV18	.	TRBJ1-2	CASSPRDGYGYTF	TGTGCCAGCTCACCAAGGGACGGCTATGGCTACACCTTC
.	TRBV27	.	TRBJ2-4	CASSLGPGGDDIQYF	TGTGCCAGCAGCCTGGGCCCCGGAGGGGATGACATTCAGTACTTC
.	TRBV5-1	.	TRBJ1-2	CASRLDRNYGYTF	TGCGCCAGCAGACTCGACAGGAACTATGGCTACACCTTC
.	TRBV29-1	.	TRBJ1-1	CSVVGGVNTEAFF	TGCAGCGTTGTGGGGGGGGTTAACACTGAAGCTTTCTTT
TRBD1	TRBV15	.	TRBJ1-5	CATSDSDRGYQPQHF	TGTGCCACCAGCGACTCAGACAGGGGATATCAGCCCCAGCATTTT
.	TRBV14	.	TRBJ1-2	CASSQGGHYGYTF	TGTGCCAGCAGCCAAGGCGGACACTATGGCTACACCTTC
.	TRBV7-2	.	TRBJ2-7	CASSDWTVSYEQYF	TGTGCCAGCAGCGACTGGACAGTGTCCTACGAGCAGTACTTC
.	TRBV27	once	TRBJ1-2	CASSLGASSDGYTF	TGTGCCAGCAGTTTGGGGGCAAGCTCCGATGGCTACACCTTC
.	TRBV9	.	TRBJ2-5	CASSVGGAEETQYF	TGTGCCAGCAGCGTAGGTGGTGCGGAAGAGACCCAGTACTTC
.	TRBV5-6	.	TRBJ1-5	CASSFGDQPQHF	TGTGCCAGCAGCTTTGGGGATCAGCCCCAGCATTTT
.	TRBV7-8	.	TRBJ1-1	CASSLLGSTEAFF	TGTGCCAGCAGCTTATTAGGGAGCACTGAAGCTTTCTTT
.	TRBV6-5	.	TRBJ1-5	CASSYSAANQPQHF	TGTGCCAGCAGTTACTCGGCAGCCAATCAGCCCCAGCATTTT
TRBD2	TRBV30	few	TRBJ2-2	CAWSVGLARAGELFF	TGTGCCTGGAGTGTAGGACTAGCGAGGGCCGGGGAGCTGTTTTTT
.	TRBV25-1	once	TRBJ1-2	CASSEGWQGLHGYTF	TGTGCCAGCAGTGAGGGTTGGCAGGGGCTGCATGGCTACACCTTC
.	TRBV11-1	.	TRBJ1-5	CASSLDGDSNQPQHF	TGTGCCAGCAGCTTAGATGGGGACAGCAATCAGCCCCAGCATTTT
TRBD2	TRBV5-4	.	TRBJ2-7	CASSRGVNEQYF	TGTGCCAGCAGCCGGGGGGTCAACGAGCAGTACTTC
.	TRBV16	.	TRBJ1-1	CASSQSSEAFF	TGTGCCAGCAGCCAATCTTCTGAAGCTTTCTTT
.	TRBV13	once	TRBJ1-2	CASSSGPTNYGYTF	TGTGCCAGCAGCTCAGGACCGACTAACTATGGCTACACCTTC
.	TRBV5-6	.	TRBJ2-7	CASSLEGWGYEQYF	TGTGCCAGCAGCTTGGAGGGATGGGGTTACGAGCAGTACTTC
.	TRBV27	.	TRBJ1-4	CASSFGAGKLFF	TGTGCCAGCAGTTTTGGGGCAGGGAAACTGTTTTTT
TRBD2	TRBV30	.	TRBJ2-7	CAWTPGGSEQYF	TGTGCCTGGACCCCGGGGGGGAGCGAGCAGTACTTC
.	TRBV5-6	.	TRBJ1-2	CASSLQGYGYTF	TGTGCCAGCAGCTTACAGGGCTATGGCTACACCTTC
TRBD2	TRBV4-3	.	TRBJ2-7	CASSQGRGATYEQYF	TGCGCCAGCAGCCAAGGGCGGGGGGCTACCTACGAGCAGTACTTC
TRBD1	TRBV2	.	TRBJ2-2	CASSVPSGQGIFGTGELFF	TGTGCCAGCAGTGTTCCATCGGGACAGGGGATATTCGGCACCGGGGAGCTGTTTTTT
.	TRBV7-8	once	TRBJ2-7	CASSLNHFTYEQYF	TGTGCCAGCAGCTTAAACCATTTTACCTACGAGCAGTACTTC
TRBD1	TRBV30	.	TRBJ2-7	CAWSNPSRGLWYEQYF	TGTGCCTGGAGTAACCCCTCCAGGGGGCTCTGGTACGAGCAGTACTTC
.	TRBV7-9	.	TRBJ1-2	CASSSTTMDGYGYTF	TGTGCCAGCAGCTCTACCACTATGGACGGCTATGGCTACACCTTC
TRBD1	TRBV6-4	.	TRBJ2-2	CASSPTGEVTGELFF	TGTGCCAGCAGCCCGACAGGGGAGGTTACCGGGGAGCTGTTTTTT
.	TRBV2	once	TRBJ1-1	CASRRPNNTEAFF	TGTGCCAGCAGACGGCCCAATAACACTGAAGCTTTCTTT
.	TRBV9	.	TRBJ2-3	CASSVTLREVSTDTQYF	TGTGCCAGCAGCGTTACCCTTAGGGAGGTATCCACAGATACGCAGTATTTT
TRBD2	TRBV19	.	TRBJ2-1	CASSIGLVANEQFF	TGTGCCAGTAGTATTGGACTAGTGGCTAATGAGCAGTTCTTC
.	TRBV25-1	.	TRBJ1-5	CASSESEGQPQHF	TGTGCCAGCAGTGAATCTGAGGGCCAGCCCCAGCATTTT
.	TRBV7-9	few	TRBJ1-1	CASSFRGVLTEAFF	TGTGCCAGCAGCTTTCGGGGGGTTCTCACTGAAGCTTTCTTT